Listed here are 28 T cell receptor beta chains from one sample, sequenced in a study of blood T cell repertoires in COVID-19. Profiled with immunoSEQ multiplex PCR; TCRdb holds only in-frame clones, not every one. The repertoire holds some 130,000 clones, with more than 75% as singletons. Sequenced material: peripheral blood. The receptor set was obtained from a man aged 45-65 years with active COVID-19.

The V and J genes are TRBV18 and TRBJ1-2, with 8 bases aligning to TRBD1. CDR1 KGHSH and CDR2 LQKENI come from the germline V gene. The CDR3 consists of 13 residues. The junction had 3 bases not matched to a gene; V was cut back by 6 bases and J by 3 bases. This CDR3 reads CASSSTGDYGYTF. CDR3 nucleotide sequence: TGTGCCAGCTCCTCGACAGGGGACTATGGCTACACCTTC.

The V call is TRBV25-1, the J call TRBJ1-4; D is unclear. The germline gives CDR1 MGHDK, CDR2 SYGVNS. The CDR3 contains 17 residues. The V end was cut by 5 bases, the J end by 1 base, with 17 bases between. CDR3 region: CASSSGVQTVTNEKLFF. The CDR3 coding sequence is TGTGCCAGCAGTTCCGGGGTACAGACGGTAACTAATGAAAAACTGTTTTTT.

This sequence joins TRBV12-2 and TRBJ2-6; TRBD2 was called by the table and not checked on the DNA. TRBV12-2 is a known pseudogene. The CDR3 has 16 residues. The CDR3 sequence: CASRLDVSDGANVLTF. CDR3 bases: TGTGCAAGTCGCTTAGACGTTAGCGACGGGGCCAACGTCCTGACTTTC.

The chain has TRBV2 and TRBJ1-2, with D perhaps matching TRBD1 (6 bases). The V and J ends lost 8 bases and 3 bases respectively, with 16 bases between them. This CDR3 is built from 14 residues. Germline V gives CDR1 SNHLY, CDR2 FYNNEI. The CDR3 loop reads CASGPSTGYYGYTF. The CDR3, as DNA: TGTGCCAGCGGCCCATCTACAGGGTACTATGGCTACACCTTC.

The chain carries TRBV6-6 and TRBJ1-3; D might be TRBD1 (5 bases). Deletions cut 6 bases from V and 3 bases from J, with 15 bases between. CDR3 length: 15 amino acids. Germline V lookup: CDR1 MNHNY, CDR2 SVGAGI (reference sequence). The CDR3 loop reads CASSRRGGSGNTIYF. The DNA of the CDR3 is TGTGCCAGCAGCCGACGGGGGGGAAGTGGAAACACCATATATTTT.

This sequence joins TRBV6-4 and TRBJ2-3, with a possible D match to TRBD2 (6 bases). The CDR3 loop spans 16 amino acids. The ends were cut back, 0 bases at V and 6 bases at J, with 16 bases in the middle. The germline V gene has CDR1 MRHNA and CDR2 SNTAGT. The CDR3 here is CASSDSISGREDTQYF. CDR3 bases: TGTGCCAGCAGTGACTCGATATCCGGGAGAGAGGATACGCAGTATTTT.

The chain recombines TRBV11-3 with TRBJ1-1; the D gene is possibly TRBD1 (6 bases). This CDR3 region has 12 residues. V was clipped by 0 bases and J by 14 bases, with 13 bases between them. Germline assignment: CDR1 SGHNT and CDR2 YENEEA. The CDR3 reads CASSLDPGQGFF. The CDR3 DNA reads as TGTGCCAGCAGCTTAGATCCGGGGCAGGGGTTCTTT.

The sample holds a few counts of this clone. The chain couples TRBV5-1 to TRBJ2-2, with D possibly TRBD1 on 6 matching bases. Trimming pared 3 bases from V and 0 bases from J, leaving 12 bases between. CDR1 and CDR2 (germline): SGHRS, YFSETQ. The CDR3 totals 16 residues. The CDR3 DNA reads TGCGCCAGCAGCTGGACGGGACACTCGAACACCGGGGAGCTGTTTTTT. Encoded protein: CASSWTGHSNTGELFF.

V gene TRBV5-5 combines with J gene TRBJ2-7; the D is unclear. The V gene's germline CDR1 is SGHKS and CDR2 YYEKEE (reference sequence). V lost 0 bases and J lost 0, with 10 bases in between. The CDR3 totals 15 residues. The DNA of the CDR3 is TGTGCCAGCAGCTTGGCTCCTCAGGCCTCCTACGAGCAGTACGTC. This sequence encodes CASSLAPQASYEQYV.

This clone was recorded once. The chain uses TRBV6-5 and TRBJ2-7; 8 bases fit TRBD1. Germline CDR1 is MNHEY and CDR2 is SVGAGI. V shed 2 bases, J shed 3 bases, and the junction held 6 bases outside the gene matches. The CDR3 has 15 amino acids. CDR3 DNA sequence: TGTGCCAGCAGTTACAAACCGGGACAGGTCTACGAGCAGTACGTC. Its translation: CASSYKPGQVYEQYV.

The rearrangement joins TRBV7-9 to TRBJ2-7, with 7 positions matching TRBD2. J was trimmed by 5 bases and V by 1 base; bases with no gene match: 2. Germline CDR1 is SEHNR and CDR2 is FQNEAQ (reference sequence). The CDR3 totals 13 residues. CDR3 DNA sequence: TGTGCCAGCAGCTTAGGGGGACTACACGAGCAGTACTTC. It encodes CASSLGGLHEQYF.

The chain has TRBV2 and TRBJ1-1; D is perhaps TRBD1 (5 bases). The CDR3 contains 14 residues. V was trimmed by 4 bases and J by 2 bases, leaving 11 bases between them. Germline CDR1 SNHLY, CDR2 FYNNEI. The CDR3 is CASSVFRTNTEAFF. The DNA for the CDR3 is TGTGCCAGCAGTGTGTTCAGGACAAACACTGAAGCTTTCTTT.

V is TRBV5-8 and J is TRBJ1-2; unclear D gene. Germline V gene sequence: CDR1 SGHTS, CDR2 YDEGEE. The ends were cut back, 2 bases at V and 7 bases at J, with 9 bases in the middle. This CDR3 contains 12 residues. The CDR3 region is CASSFRASGYTF. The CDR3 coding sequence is TGTGCCAGCAGCTTTCGTGCGAGTGGCTACACCTTC. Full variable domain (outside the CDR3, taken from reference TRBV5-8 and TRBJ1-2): EAGVTQSPTHLIKTRGQQATLRCSPISGHTSVYWYQQALGLGLQFLLWYDEGEERNRGNFPPRFSGRQFPNYSSELNVNALELEDSALYLCASSFRASGYTFGSGTRLTVV.

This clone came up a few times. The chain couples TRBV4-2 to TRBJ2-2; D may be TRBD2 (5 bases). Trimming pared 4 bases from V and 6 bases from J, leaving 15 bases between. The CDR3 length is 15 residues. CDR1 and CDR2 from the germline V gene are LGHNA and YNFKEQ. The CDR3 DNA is TGTGCCAGCAGCCCCACCTTAACTAGTTCCGGGGAGCTGTTTTTT. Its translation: CASSPTLTSSGELFF.

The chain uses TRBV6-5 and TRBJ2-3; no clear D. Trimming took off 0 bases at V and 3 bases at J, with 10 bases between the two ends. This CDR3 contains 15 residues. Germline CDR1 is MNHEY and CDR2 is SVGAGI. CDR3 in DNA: TGTGCCAGCAGTTACTCCCCGACCAGGACAGATACGCAGTATTTT. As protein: CASSYSPTRTDTQYF.

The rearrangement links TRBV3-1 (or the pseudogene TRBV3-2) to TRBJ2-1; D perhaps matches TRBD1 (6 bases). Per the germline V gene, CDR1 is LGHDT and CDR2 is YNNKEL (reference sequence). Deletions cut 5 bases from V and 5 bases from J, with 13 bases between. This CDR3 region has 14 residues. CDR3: CASSSHRVNNEQFF. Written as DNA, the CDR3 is TGTGCCAGCAGCTCTCACAGGGTAAACAATGAGCAGTTCTTC.

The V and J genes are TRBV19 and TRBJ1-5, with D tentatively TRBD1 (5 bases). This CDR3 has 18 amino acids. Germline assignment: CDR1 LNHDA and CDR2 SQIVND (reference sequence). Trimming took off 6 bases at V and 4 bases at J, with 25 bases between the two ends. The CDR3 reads CASSTNPTQETENQPQHF. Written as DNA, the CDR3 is TGTGCCAGTAGCACCAATCCAACACAGGAGACCGAAAATCAGCCCCAGCATTTT.

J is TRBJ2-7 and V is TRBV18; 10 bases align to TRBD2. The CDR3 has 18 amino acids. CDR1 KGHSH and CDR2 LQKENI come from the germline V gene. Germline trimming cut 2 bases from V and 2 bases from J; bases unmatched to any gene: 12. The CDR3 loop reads CASSPGRLGLAETYEQYV. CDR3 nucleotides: TGTGCCAGCTCACCAGGTCGCCTCGGACTAGCGGAAACCTACGAGCAGTACGTC.

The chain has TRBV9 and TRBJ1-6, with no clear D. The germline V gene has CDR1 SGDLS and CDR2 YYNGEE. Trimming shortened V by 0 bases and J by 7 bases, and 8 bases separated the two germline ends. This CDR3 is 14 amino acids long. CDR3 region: CASSVVPGNSPLHF. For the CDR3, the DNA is TGTGCCAGCAGCGTAGTTCCGGGGAATTCACCCCTCCACTTT.

The DNA for the CDR3 is TGTGCCAGCAGTTTCCTGGGGGGGGAAGAGACCCAGTACTTC. Encoded protein: CASSFLGGEETQYF. The chain combines TRBV27 with TRBJ2-5; TRBD2 matches 7 bases. The CDR3 consists of 14 residues. CDR1 and CDR2 from the germline V gene are MNHEY and SMNVEV (reference sequence). V trimming: 3 bases; J trimming: 3 bases; junction bases outside the gene matches: 4.

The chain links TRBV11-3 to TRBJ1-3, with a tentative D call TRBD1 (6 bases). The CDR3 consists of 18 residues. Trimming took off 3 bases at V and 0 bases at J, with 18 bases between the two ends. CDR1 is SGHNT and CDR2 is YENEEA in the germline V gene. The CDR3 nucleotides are TGTGCCAGCAGCTTCTCTGGCAGGGGATCATCCTCTGGAAACACCATATATTTT. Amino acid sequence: CASSFSGRGSSSGNTIYF.

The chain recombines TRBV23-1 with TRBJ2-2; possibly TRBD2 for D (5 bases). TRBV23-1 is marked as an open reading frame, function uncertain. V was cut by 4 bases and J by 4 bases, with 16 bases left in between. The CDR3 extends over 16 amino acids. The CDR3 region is CASSRRTEVGTGELFF. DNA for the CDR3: TGCGCCAGCAGTCGTCGGACTGAGGTAGGCACCGGGGAGCTGTTTTTT.

CDR3 nucleotides: TGTGCCAGCAGTTCGTATGATATAGACAATGAGCAGTTCTTC. Its translation: CASSSYDIDNEQFF. The chain is built from TRBV27 and TRBJ2-1, with D unresolved. Trimming took off 4 bases at V and 5 bases at J, with 12 bases between the two ends. Germline-derived CDR1 and CDR2 are MNHEY and SMNVEV (reference sequence). The CDR3 totals 14 residues.

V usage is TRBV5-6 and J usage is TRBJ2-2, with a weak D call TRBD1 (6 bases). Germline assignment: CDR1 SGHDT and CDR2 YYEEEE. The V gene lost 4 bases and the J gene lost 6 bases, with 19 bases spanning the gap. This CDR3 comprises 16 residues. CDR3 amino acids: CASSPSGPRGSGELFF. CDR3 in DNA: TGTGCCAGCAGCCCCTCGGGTCCAAGGGGGTCCGGGGAGCTGTTTTTT.

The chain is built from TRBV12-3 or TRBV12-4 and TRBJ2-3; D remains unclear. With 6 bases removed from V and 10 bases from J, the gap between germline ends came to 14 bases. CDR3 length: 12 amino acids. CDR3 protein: CASRLPGSSQYF. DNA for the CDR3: TGTGCCAGCAGACTACCCGGGTCATCGCAGTATTTT.

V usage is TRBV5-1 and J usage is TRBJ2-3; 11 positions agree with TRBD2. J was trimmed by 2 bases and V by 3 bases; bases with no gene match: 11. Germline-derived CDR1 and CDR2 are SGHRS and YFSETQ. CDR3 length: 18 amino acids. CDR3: CASSSLVTSGANTDTQYF. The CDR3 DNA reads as TGCGCCAGCAGCTCTTTAGTGACTAGCGGGGCCAACACAGATACGCAGTATTTT.

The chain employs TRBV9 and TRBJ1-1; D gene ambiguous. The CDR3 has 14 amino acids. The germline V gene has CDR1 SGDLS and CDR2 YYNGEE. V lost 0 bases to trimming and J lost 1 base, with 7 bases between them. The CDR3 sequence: CASSVDLGNTEAFF. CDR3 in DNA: TGTGCCAGCAGCGTAGATCTAGGGAACACTGAAGCTTTCTTT.

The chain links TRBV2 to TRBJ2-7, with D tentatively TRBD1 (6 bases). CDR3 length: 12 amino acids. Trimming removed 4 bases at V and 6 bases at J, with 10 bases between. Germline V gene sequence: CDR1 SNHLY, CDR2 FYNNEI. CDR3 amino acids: CASSVGQLEQYF. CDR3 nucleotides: TGTGCCAGCAGTGTTGGACAGCTCGAGCAGTACTTC.